This paragraph reports one T cell receptor (beta chain). No antigen is known for it. TCRdb used MiXCR to reprocess the RT-PCR reads, holding one entry per CDR3 protein. The table records approximately 170,000 distinct CDR3 sequences, about an eighth of them present only once. This sample is drawn from a study of response to subunit inactivated influenza vaccine. Findings and limits, study-wide: It was the authors' suggestion that each seasonal influenza vaccination recruits few new T cells.

The ends were cut back, 0 bases at V and 4 bases at J, with 15 bases in the middle. The CDR3 is made up of 15 amino acids. CDR1 and CDR2 (germline): DFQATT, SNEGSKA (reference sequence). This chain joins TRBV20-1 and TRBJ1-2, with TRBD1 as a possible D gene (6 bases). Sequences were derived from CD8+ T cells sorted from PBMCs, sampled less than 6 days after vaccination. The clonotype comes from a man in his fifties who received an inactivated influenza vaccine. In nucleotides, the CDR3 is TGCAGTGCTAGAGACCCCGGGAAGGGGGGCTATGGCTACACCTTC. It translates to CSARDPGKGGYGYTF.